This T cell receptor (beta chain) came from a study of T cells after yellow fever vaccination. Notes on the study in general: At about 97% for CD4 and 70% to 90% for CD8, most primary-vaccination clones showed up again after the booster.

Trimming cost V 3 bases and J 5 bases; bases outside gene matches: 9. The CDR3 runs to 16 residues. Each CDR3 protein gets one entry after TCRdb re-called the 5' RACE reads with MiXCR. The profile shows approximately 350,000 distinct CDR3 sequences, approximately 10% of them singletons. In this sample, this clonotype turned up a few times. The antigen remains undetermined. The chain is built from TRBV12-3 or TRBV12-4 and TRBJ2-3, with 9 nucleotides matching TRBD2. The specimen was PBMCs, collected on the day of the first yellow fever vaccination. The receptor was isolated from a man aged 18 to 30 who received the YFV17D yellow fever vaccine. DNA for the CDR3: TGTGCCAGCAGTTTCGGGTCGGGTAGCGGGGGAGATACGCAGTATTTT. This translates into CASSFGSGSGGDTQYF.